This note documents a single T cell receptor beta chain sequence. The CDR3 runs to 16 residues. Looked up from germline, CDR1 is SGDLS and CDR2 is YYNGEE. V was cut by 0 bases and J by 4 bases, with 14 bases left in between. This sample was taken from a study of blood T cell repertoires in COVID-19. Recruited during active infection, patients (from Seattle) were subsequently followed longitudinally. Clones were read by immunoSEQ multiplex PCR, and TCRdb kept only the in-frame ones, dropping some. The sample includes 150,000 or so clones, roughly 77% seen only once; the top ten take around 5%. The clonotype was recovered from an older woman with COVID-19, enrolled during active disease. Sequencing input: peripheral blood. The chain recombines TRBV9 with TRBJ1-3; no clear D gene. In DNA form, the CDR3 reads TGTGCCAGCAGCGTAGACCAGGCGCGCGCCGGAAACACCATATATTTT. Amino acids: CASSVDQARAGNTIYF. The full variable domain, its missing parts supplied by reference TRBV9 and TRBJ1-3, is DSGVTQTPKHLITATGQRVTLRCSPRSGDLSVYWYQQSLDQGLQFLIQYYNGEERAKGNILERFSAQQFPDLHSELNLSSLELGDSALYFCASSVDQARAGNTIYFGEGSWLTVV.